These 22 T cell receptor beta chains were sequenced from one sample in a study of identical twins (dated by TCRdb to the mid-2010s). Library creation used 5' RACE. The instrument given in TCRdb is Illumina HiSeq 2000. Starting from the raw public reads, TCRdb applied fastp trimming at Q25, assembled clones with MiXCR and retained in-frame beta chains. Merged by CDR3 protein, the rows form single entries marked with the most common genes and DNA. The sample table contains 1.5 million to 2 million distinct CDR3 sequences; only one count was recorded for under 35% of them. Around 0.3% of the sample goes to the ten largest clones. The sequencing input was cord blood. Every receptor here comes from a newborn girl in good health.

V gene TRBV19 combines with J gene TRBJ2-1; D not resolved. The CDR3 is made up of 16 amino acids. The V and J ends lost 4 bases and 0 bases respectively, with 13 bases between them. Germline V gene lookup returns CDR1 LNHDA and CDR2 SQIVND (reference sequence). The CDR3 loop is CASSNVWARSYNEQFF. In DNA form, the CDR3 reads TGTGCCAGTAGTAACGTGTGGGCTCGCTCCTACAATGAGCAGTTCTTC. The full variable domain, with the rest looked up from reference TRBV19 and TRBJ2-1, is DGGITQSPKYLFRKEGQNVTLSCEQNLNHDAMYWYRQDPGQGLRLIYYSQIVNDFQKGDIAEGYSVSREKKESFPLTVTSAQKNPTAFYLCASSNVWARSYNEQFFGPGTRLTVL.

CDR3 in DNA: TGTGCCAGCAGCCAACTGTTATCTAGCACAGATACGCAGTATTTT. Translated, it gives CASSQLLSSTDTQYF. This sequence joins TRBV7-2 and TRBJ2-3; D is undetermined. Trimming shortened V by 5 bases and J by 0 bases, and 12 bases separated the two germline ends. This CDR3 region has 15 residues. The germline V gene has CDR1 SGHTA and CDR2 FQGNSA.

This clonotype showed up just a few times. The chain recombines TRBV3-1 with TRBJ1-2, with a weak D call TRBD1 (6 bases). Between the trimmed V and J ends, which lost 3 bases and 4 bases, there was a span of 12 bases. The CDR3 has 14 residues. Germline V lookup: CDR1 LGHDT, CDR2 YNNKEL (reference sequence). The CDR3 bases are TGTGCCAGCAGCCACAAGACAGGCAGCTATGGCTACACCTTC. This gives the protein CASSHKTGSYGYTF.

The J gene is TRBJ2-2, the V gene TRBV27; 7 bases map to TRBD1. Losses at the gene ends were 4 bases for V and 7 bases for J; bases not matched to a gene: 6. Germline lookup yields CDR1 MNHEY and CDR2 SMNVEV (reference sequence). The CDR3 length is 14 residues. The CDR3 bases are TGTGCCAGCAGTTCCCCCGCAGGGGGCGGGGAGCTGTTTTTT. Translated: CASSSPAGGGELFF.

This chain uses TRBV24-1 with TRBJ2-2; 12 bases are shared with TRBD2. The CDR3 loop spans 15 amino acids. V was clipped by 7 bases and J by 5 bases; unmatched bases: 4. Germline-derived CDR1 and CDR2 are KGHDR and SFDVKD. The CDR3 region is CATRPTSGRTGELFF. Written as DNA, the CDR3 is TGTGCCACCAGACCTACTAGCGGGAGGACCGGGGAGCTGTTTTTT.

This clonotype was observed a handful of times. The rearrangement links TRBV10-3 to TRBJ2-5, with TRBD2 matching 8 bases. Per the germline V gene, CDR1 is ENHRY and CDR2 is SYGVKD. The CDR3 is 16 residues long. With 0 bases clipped from V and 5 bases from J, the junction kept 8 bases outside the gene matches. The CDR3 protein is CAISESASGRSETQYF. CDR3 in DNA: TGTGCCATCAGTGAGTCGGCTAGCGGGCGGTCCGAGACCCAGTACTTC.

The V and J genes are TRBV5-6 and TRBJ2-3, with 10 bases matching TRBD1. Germline V CDR1 and CDR2: SGHDT, YYEEEE. The CDR3 contains 16 residues. With V trimmed by 2 bases and J by 4 bases, 7 bases remained unmatched. The CDR3 bases are TGTGCCAGCAGCTTCCTATCGGGACAGGGGTCAGATACGCAGTATTTT. Residues: CASSFLSGQGSDTQYF.

The table lists this clonotype with a few counts. V is TRBV20-1 and J is TRBJ2-7; 8 bases are shared with TRBD1. Unmatched junction bases numbered 10, after V lost 6 bases and J lost 6 bases. This CDR3 is 13 amino acids long. CDR1 is DFQATT, CDR2 SNEGSKA, per germline (reference sequence). CDR3 sequence reads: CSAMTGDLLEQYF. The CDR3 DNA is TGCAGTGCCATGACAGGGGACCTCCTCGAGCAGTACTTC.

The rearrangement joins TRBV10-2 to TRBJ1-2; D unresolved. The CDR3 consists of 14 residues. Germline V gene lookup returns CDR1 WSHSY and CDR2 SAAADI. V shed 0 bases and J shed 8 bases, with 13 bases lying between them. Here the CDR3 DNA reads TGCGCCAGCAGTGAGTCGAGGAGGGCTTGGGGCTACACCTTC. Its translation is CASSESRRAWGYTF.

This clonotype was seen many times. The gene calls are TRBV5-1 and TRBJ2-7; D is perhaps TRBD1 (6 bases). The CDR3 has 13 amino acids. Germline CDR1 and CDR2: SGHRS and YFSETQ. The V gene lost 4 bases and the J gene lost 3 bases, with 11 bases spanning the gap. The chain's CDR3 is CASSPRDNYEQYF. The CDR3 DNA follows: TGCGCCAGCAGCCCCCGGGACAACTACGAGCAGTACTTC.

The chain recombines TRBV12-3 or TRBV12-4 with TRBJ2-1; D gene unclear. Trimming took off 5 bases at V and 6 bases at J, with 14 bases between the two ends. This CDR3 is 14 amino acids long. CDR3 DNA: TGTGCCAGCAGTCCCGGTACGGCGCCCAATGAGCAGTTCTTC. It codes for CASSPGTAPNEQFF.

This clonotype was detected ten times or more. The chain couples TRBV18 to TRBJ2-3; D not certain. V was cut by 8 bases and J by 4 bases, with 10 bases left in between. The CDR3 sequence is 12 residues long. Germline V gene lookup returns CDR1 KGHSH and CDR2 LQKENI. The CDR3 sequence is CASSPTSDTQYF. The CDR3 DNA reads as TGTGCCAGCAGCCCCACATCAGATACGCAGTATTTT.

Here the CDR3 reads CASSLVNGGAKDTQYF. CDR3 nucleotides: TGTGCCAGCAGCTTAGTAAACGGGGGGGCAAAAGATACGCAGTATTTT. V is TRBV11-2 and J is TRBJ2-3; 8 bases are shared with TRBD2. V dropped 1 base and J dropped 5; count of bases not matched to a gene: 8. The CDR3 contains 16 residues. From germline, CDR1 is SGHAT and CDR2 FQNNGV.

The chain carries TRBV7-2 and TRBJ2-7, with D possibly TRBD1 on 5 matching bases. Germline CDR1 reads SGHTA; CDR2 reads FQGNSA. The CDR3 runs to 14 residues. The V and J ends lost 3 bases and 5 bases respectively, with 14 bases between them. CDR3 loop: CASSLDGQGDEQYF. The DNA of the CDR3 is TGTGCCAGCAGCTTGGACGGCCAAGGGGACGAGCAGTACTTC.

The chain joins TRBV3-1 to TRBJ2-7, with D perhaps matching TRBD2 (5 bases). The J call may be faulty, since TRBJ2-5 better matches the DNA end. The CDR3 spans 13 residues. Germline V gives CDR1 LGHDT, CDR2 YNNKEL (reference sequence). CDR3 region: CASSQGTLETQYF. DNA for the CDR3: TGTGCCAGCAGCCAAGGGACTTTGGAGACCCAGTACTTC.

The V call is TRBV6-6, the J call TRBJ2-4; D is uncertain. Germline V gives CDR1 MNHNY, CDR2 SVGAGI (reference sequence). V lost 5 bases and J 5 bases, leaving 16 bases between the germline ends. The CDR3 spans 15 residues. CDR3 sequence (DNA): TGTGCCAGCAGTCGATCCTCAGACTTGGAAAACATTCAGTACTTC. Its translation is CASSRSSDLENIQYF.

CDR3 residues: CASSKLIHSGNTIYF. The CDR3 coding sequence is TGTGCCAGCAGCAAATTAATCCACTCTGGAAACACCATATATTTT. The V gene is TRBV21-1, the J gene TRBJ1-3. TRBV21-1 is noted as a pseudogene. This CDR3 has 15 residues.

Only a few counts were recorded for this clonotype. The chain uses TRBV5-1 and TRBJ2-3; 7 bases match TRBD2. V gave up 0 bases and J gave up 2 bases; unmatched junction bases: 6. The CDR3 contains 16 residues. CDR1 and CDR2 (germline): SGHRS, YFSETQ. In nucleotides, the CDR3 is TGCGCCAGCAGCTTGGATGGGAGGGGAAACACAGATACGCAGTATTTT. Translating it yields CASSLDGRGNTDTQYF.

V gene TRBV20-1 combines with J gene TRBJ1-1, with D perhaps matching TRBD1 (5 bases). This CDR3 is 15 amino acids long. V shed 1 base and J shed 3 bases, with 15 bases lying between them. The V gene's germline CDR1 is DFQATT and CDR2 SNEGSKA (reference sequence). The CDR3, as DNA: TGCAGTGCTAGAGTCCCTGGGGCGCGGCACACTGAAGCTTTCTTT. Protein: CSARVPGARHTEAFF.

The chain is built from TRBV5-4 and TRBJ2-1; 8 positions match TRBD2. Germline CDR1 and CDR2: SGHNT and YYREEE (reference sequence). This CDR3 has 16 residues. The ends lost 2 bases at V and 8 bases at J; junction bases unmatched: 12. CDR3 sequence (DNA): TGTGCCAGCAGCTTTGGCGGGGGGATCCCTTCGGATGAGCAGTTCTTC. Its translation: CASSFGGGIPSDEQFF.

The V call is TRBV10-2, the J call TRBJ2-1; the D gene is possibly TRBD2 (5 bases). From germline, CDR1 is WSHSY and CDR2 SAAADI. Trimming cost V 5 bases and J 1 base, with 12 bases left between them. The CDR3 has 15 amino acids. The CDR3 here is CASSLRTGSYNEQFF. In nucleotides, the CDR3 is TGCGCCAGCAGTCTTCGGACGGGATCCTACAATGAGCAGTTCTTC.

This sequence joins TRBV7-9 and TRBJ2-6, with D tentatively TRBD2 (6 bases). CDR3 length: 17 amino acids. V was pared by 1 base and J by 0 bases, with 10 bases between. CDR1 is SEHNR and CDR2 is FQNEAQ in the germline V gene (reference sequence). The CDR3: CASSLGLSGSGANVLTF. In DNA, the CDR3 is TGTGCCAGCAGCTTAGGGCTTAGCGGCTCTGGGGCCAACGTCCTGACTTTC.